A single T cell receptor (beta chain) is shown here with its context. Its antigen is unknown. The sample comes from a study of glioma-infiltrating T cells after dendritic cell vaccination. Looking at the study overall: Three intradermal dendritic cell vaccine injections were given every two weeks.

V dropped 7 bases and J dropped 2 bases, with 20 bases sitting between them. The V gene's germline CDR1 is SNHLY and CDR2 FYNNEI. The CDR3 contains 16 residues. Study findings and constraints: Survival was not directly related to TCR clonality in these patients. Patients with more pretreatment TILs had longer time to progression and survival.

Clones were read by immunoSEQ multiplex PCR, and TCRdb kept only the in-frame ones, dropping some. The table lists about 73,000 clones, more than 65% of them singletons, with 2.1% in the top ten. Sequences were derived from blood, sampled before dendritic cell vaccination. This TCR was sampled from a human donor with glioblastoma. The J gene is TRBJ1-2, the V gene TRBV2, with D perhaps matching TRBD1 (6 bases). CDR3 nucleotide sequence: TGTGCCAGCATGCGCAGGGGAGTTCGATCGAACTATGGCTACACCTTC. Its translation: CASMRRGVRSNYGYTF.